The rows below give T cell receptor beta chains drawn from one sample of a study of blood T cells in healthy people across ages. MiXCR was run by TCRdb on the 5' RACE reads, yielding one entry per CDR3 protein. The sample comprises more than 750,000 distinct CDR3 sequences, roughly 28% of which are singletons, and 9.5% to 13% rests with the top ten. The same data also contributed to another study, on T cells of mothers and their children.

Sequenced input: blood. These receptors all come from a woman in her forties in good health. CDR3s leave out the opening cysteine and the closing phenylalanine or tryptophan.

j_call,v_call,cdr3_aa
TRBJ2-1,TRBV5-5,ASSFVQNEQF
TRBJ2-2,TRBV7-9,ASSFFGSGNTGELF
TRBJ2-2,TRBV29-1,SAGAGVNTGELF
TRBJ2-7,TRBV20-1,SARDLDSSYEQY
TRBJ2-1,TRBV29-1,SVEDPGRVLSSYNEQF
TRBJ2-5,TRBV5-1,ASTPGNPAQETQY
TRBJ2-5,TRBV6-5,ASSYGARQGPAGETQY
TRBJ1-4,TRBV29-1,SVSATNEKLF
TRBJ1-6,TRBV2,ASSPRTARLALH
TRBJ1-1,TRBV28,ASSIRDRVLLDTEAF
TRBJ1-2,TRBV6-2/TRBV6-3,ASSKQGWYGYT
TRBJ1-5,TRBV6-6,AGSFRGRNQPQH
.,TRBV20-1,SAPEAGRIHEQY
TRBJ2-1,TRBV20-1,SARGLAGRSYNEQF
TRBJ2-5,TRBV29-1,SVAPRGLTGETQY
TRBJ1-1,TRBV28,ASSLEGRTEAF
TRBJ1-3,TRBV15,ATSAMLGSGNTIY
TRBJ2-7,TRBV4-3,ASSQMGSGAYEQY
.,TRBV5-1,ASSLGDRGTFEQY
TRBJ2-1,TRBV27,ASSRTGVNEQF
TRBJ2-4,TRBV28,ASSFVTIAKNIQY
TRBJ2-5,TRBV5-1,ASSRTLAGGGETQY
TRBJ1-2,TRBV7-8,ASTPASTDGYT
.,TRBV6-2/TRBV6-3,ASSYSLDSAEQY
TRBJ2-7,TRBV3-1,ASSQDLTGVREQY
TRBJ2-6,TRBV2,ASSETGANVLT
TRBJ1-1,TRBV7-2,ASSLGQGGMNTEAF
TRBJ2-7,TRBV6-6,ASSDYPDISYEQY
TRBJ2-3,TRBV18,ASSPEYLRTDTQY
TRBJ2-1,TRBV20-1,SARRRGDRDNEQF
TRBJ1-5,TRBV28,ASSPASTGWGVYSNQPQH
TRBJ2-4,TRBV5-8,ANSLGRVATANNIQY
TRBJ2-7,TRBV11-2,ACRPSGGSSYEQY
TRBJ1-6,TRBV7-2,ASSLDGAGSSPLH
TRBJ1-1,TRBV6-5,ASSFSPRGTEAF
TRBJ2-7,TRBV29-1,SVRDRGRWGEQY
TRBJ2-1,TRBV15,ATSREGHNEQF
TRBJ2-5,TRBV12-3/TRBV12-4,ASTLGHLQETQY
TRBJ2-3,TRBV7-2,ASRLAGGSTDTQY
TRBJ1-1,TRBV6-5,ASSLGRTIEAF
TRBJ2-7,TRBV25-1,ASSPLGQVRSYEQY
TRBJ2-7,TRBV6-1,ASHRDRGTYEQY
TRBJ2-3,TRBV28,ASSFRTAYTDTQY
TRBJ2-7,TRBV29-1,SVEDGLSSYEQY
TRBJ1-3,TRBV20-1,SARVGGQGTYSGNTIY
TRBJ2-7,TRBV12-3/TRBV12-4,ASSLVVGTYEQY
TRBJ1-2,TRBV29-1,SVEVPGPGILDYGYT
TRBJ2-7,TRBV3-1,ASSHRDVEQY